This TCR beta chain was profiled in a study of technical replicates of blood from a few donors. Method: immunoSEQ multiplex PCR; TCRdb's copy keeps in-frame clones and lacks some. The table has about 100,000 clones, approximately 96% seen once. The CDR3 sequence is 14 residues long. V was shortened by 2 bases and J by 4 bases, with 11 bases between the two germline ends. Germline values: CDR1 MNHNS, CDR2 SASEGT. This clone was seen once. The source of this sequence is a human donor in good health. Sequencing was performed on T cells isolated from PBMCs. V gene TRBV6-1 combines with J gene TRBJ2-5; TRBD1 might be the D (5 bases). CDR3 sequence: CASSELPRVETQYF. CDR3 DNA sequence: TGTGCCAGCAGTGAACTACCCAGGGTAGAGACCCAGTACTTC.